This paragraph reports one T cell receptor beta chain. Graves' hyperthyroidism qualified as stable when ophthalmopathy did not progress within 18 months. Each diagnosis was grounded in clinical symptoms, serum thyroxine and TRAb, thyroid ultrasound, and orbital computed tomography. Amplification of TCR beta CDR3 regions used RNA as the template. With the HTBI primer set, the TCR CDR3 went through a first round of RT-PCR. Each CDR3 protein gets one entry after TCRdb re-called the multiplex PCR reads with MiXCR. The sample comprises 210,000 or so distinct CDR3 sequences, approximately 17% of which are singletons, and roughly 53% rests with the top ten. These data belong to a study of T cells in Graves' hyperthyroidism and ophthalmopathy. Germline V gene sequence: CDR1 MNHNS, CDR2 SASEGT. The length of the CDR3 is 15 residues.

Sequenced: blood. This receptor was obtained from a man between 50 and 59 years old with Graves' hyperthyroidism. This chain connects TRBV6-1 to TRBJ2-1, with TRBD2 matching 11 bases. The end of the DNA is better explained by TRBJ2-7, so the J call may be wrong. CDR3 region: CASSLAGAPIHEQYF. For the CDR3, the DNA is TGTGCCAGCTCACTAGCGGGAGCTCCTATCCACGAGCAGTACTTC.